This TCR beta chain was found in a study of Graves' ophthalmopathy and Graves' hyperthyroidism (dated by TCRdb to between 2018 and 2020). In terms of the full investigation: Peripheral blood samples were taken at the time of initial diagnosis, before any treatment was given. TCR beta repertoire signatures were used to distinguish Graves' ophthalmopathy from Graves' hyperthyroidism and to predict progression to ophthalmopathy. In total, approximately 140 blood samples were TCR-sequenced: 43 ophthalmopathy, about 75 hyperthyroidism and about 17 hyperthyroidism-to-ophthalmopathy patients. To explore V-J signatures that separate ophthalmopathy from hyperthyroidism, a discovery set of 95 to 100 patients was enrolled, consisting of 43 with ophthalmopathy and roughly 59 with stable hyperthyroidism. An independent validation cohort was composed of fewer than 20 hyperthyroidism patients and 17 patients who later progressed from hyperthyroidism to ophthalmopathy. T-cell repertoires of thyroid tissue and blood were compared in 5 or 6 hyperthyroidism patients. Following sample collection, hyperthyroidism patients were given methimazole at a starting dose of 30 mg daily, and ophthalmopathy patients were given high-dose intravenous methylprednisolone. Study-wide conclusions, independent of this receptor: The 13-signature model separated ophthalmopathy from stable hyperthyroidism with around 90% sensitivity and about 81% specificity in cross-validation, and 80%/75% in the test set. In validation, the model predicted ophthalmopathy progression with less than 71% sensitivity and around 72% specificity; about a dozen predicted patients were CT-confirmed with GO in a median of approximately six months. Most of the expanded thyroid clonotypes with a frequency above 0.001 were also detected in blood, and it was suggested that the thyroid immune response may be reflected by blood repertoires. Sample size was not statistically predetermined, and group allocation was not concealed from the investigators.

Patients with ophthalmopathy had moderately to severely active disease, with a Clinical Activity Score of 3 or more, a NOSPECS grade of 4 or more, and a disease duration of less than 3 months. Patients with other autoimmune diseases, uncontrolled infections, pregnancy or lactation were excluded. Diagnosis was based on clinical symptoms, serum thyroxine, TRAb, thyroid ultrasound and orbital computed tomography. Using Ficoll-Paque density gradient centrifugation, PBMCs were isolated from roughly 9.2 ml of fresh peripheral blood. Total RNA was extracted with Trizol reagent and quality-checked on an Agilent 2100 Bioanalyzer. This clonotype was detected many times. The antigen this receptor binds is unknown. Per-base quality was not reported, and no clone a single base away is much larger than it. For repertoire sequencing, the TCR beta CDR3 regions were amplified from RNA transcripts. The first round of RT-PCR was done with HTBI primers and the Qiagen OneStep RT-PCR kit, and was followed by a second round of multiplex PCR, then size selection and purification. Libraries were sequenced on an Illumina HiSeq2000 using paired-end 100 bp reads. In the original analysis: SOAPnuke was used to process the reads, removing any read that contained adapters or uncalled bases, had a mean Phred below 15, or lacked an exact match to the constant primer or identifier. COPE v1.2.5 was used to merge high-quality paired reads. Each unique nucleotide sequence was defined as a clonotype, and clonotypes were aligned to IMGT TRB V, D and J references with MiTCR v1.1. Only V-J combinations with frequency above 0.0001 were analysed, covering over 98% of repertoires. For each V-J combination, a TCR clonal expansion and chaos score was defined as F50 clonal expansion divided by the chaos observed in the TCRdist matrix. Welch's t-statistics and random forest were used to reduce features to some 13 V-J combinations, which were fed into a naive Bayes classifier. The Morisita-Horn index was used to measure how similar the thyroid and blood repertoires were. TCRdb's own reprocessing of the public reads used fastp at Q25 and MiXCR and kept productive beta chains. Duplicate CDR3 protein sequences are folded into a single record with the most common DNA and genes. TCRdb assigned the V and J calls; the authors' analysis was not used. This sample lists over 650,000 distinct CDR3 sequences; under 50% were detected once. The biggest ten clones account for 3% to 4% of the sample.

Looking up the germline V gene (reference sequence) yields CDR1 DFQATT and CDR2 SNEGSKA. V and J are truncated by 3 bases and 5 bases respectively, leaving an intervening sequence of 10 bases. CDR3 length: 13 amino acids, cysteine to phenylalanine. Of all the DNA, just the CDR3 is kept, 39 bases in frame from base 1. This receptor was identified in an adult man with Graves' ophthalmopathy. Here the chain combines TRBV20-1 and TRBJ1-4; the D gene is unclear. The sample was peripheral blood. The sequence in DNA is TGCAGTGCTAGGACTGTCGGGAATGAAAAACTGTTTTTT. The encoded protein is CSARTVGNEKLFF.